These T cell receptor beta chains were read from a single sample in a study of T cells in Graves' hyperthyroidism and ophthalmopathy. Via MiXCR, TCRdb re-called the multiplex PCR reads, giving one row per CDR3 protein. The sample lists a few hundred thousand distinct CDR3 sequences, around 16% occurring once. The sequenced sample was blood. All receptors derive from a woman aged 40 to 50 with Graves' ophthalmopathy. Each CDR3 is given with its conserved first and last residue. Fields, in order: clone size, D gene, J gene, V gene, CDR3 protein, CDR3 DNA. D genes are given only for firm matches. The listing skips clone size in some rows; elsewhere it reads once, few, many or a size class.

>few|-|TRBJ2-3|TRBV7-9
CVSSRRLATDTQYF
TGTGTCAGCAGCCGGAGGTTGGCTACAGATACGCAGTATTTT
>few|-|TRBJ1-2|TRBV6-1
CASSEASGIDGYTF
TGTGCCAGCAGTGAAGCTTCCGGTATTGATGGCTACACCTTC
>many|-|TRBJ1-1|TRBV12-3/TRBV12-4
CASTHPEGRANTEAFF
TGTGCCAGCACCCACCCAGAGGGCAGGGCGAACACTGAAGCTTTCTTT
>few|-|TRBJ1-3|TRBV3-1
CASSPTGFQVGTGNTIYF
TGTGCCAGCAGCCCAACTGGATTTCAGGTCGGCACTGGAAACACCATATATTTT
>many|-|TRBJ2-3|TRBV28
CASSQIPAAGDTDTQYF
TGTGCCAGCAGTCAAATCCCTGCGGCAGGGGACACAGATACGCAGTATTTT
>many|TRBD1|TRBJ2-2|TRBV7-2
CASSLLQGATGELFF
TGTGCCAGCAGCTTACTACAGGGGGCGACCGGGGAGCTGTTTTTT
>many|TRBD2|TRBJ2-1|TRBV7-9
CASGGVHEQFF
TGTGCCAGCGGGGGGGTACATGAGCAGTTCTTC
>many|TRBD2|TRBJ2-3|TRBV2
CASSEWEGPSTDTQYF
TGTGCCAGCAGTGAATGGGAGGGTCCTAGCACAGATACGCAGTATTTT
>few|-|TRBJ1-1|TRBV20-1
CSASSFTEAFF
TGCAGTGCTAGCTCGTTCACTGAAGCTTTCTTT
>-|-|TRBJ2-7|TRBV4-2
CASSQGAGLPYEQYF
TGTGCCAGCAGCCAAGGTGCGGGTTTACCTTACGAGCAGTACTTC
>few|TRBD1|TRBJ1-4|TRBV15
CATSREAGGSELFF
TGTGCCACCAGCAGAGAGGCAGGGGGCTCGGAACTGTTTTTT
>many|-|TRBJ1-5|TRBV4-2
CASSQVETGSNQPQHF
TGTGCCAGCAGCCAAGTGGAAACAGGGAGCAATCAGCCCCAGCATTTT
>-|TRBD2|TRBJ2-3|TRBV3-1
CASSRGLAGASTDTQYF
TGTGCCAGCAGCCGGGGACTAGCGGGGGCAAGCACAGATACGCAGTATTTT
>-|-|TRBJ1-3|TRBV20-1
CSASRGSSGNTIYF
TGCAGTGCCAGTAGGGGTTCCTCTGGAAACACCATATATTTT
>-|-|TRBJ2-1|TRBV7-9
CASSPESGSYNEQFF
TGTGCCAGCAGCCCCGAGTCTGGCTCCTACAATGAGCAGTTCTTC
>many|-|TRBJ2-7|TRBV2
CASRQSLGYEQYF
TGTGCCAGCAGGCAGTCCCTCGGCTACGAGCAGTACTTC
>few|-|TRBJ2-3|TRBV6-1
CASSGPGHIGGTDTQYF
TGTGCCAGCAGTGGCCCCGGACACATAGGGGGCACAGATACGCAGTATTTT
>many|TRBD2|TRBJ2-1|TRBV28
CASRLAGYYNEQFF
TGTGCCAGCAGACTAGCGGGGTATTACAATGAGCAGTTCTTC
>-|-|TRBJ2-7|TRBV13
CASSPVSAPGLTQGEQYF
TGTGCCAGCAGCCCCGTATCAGCACCGGGACTCACGCAAGGCGAGCAGTACTTC
>-|-|TRBJ1-4|TRBV5-6
CASSLRGSGATNEKLFF
TGTGCCAGCAGCTTGAGGGGATCAGGGGCAACTAATGAAAAACTGTTTTTT
>-|TRBD2|TRBJ2-3|TRBV20-1
CSARDRWGTSATDTQYF
TGCAGTGCTAGAGATCGGTGGGGGACTAGCGCCACAGATACGCAGTATTTT
>-|-|TRBJ2-3|TRBV18
CASSPPRQGRTDTQYF
TGTGCCAGCTCACCTCCTAGGCAGGGACGCACAGATACGCAGTATTTT
>many|-|TRBJ2-1|TRBV30
CASARDSGYNEQFF
TGTGCCTCAGCGCGGGACTCTGGTTACAATGAGCAGTTCTTC
>-|TRBD2|TRBJ2-3|TRBV27
CASRPLAGASDTQYF
TGTGCCAGCAGGCCGCTAGCGGGAGCGTCGGATACGCAGTATTTT
>many|-|TRBJ2-3|TRBV18
CASSPRGNSGDTQYF
TGTGCCAGCTCACCACGAGGGAATAGCGGTGATACGCAGTATTTT
>-|TRBD1|TRBJ1-3|TRBV10-3
CAIRGTGVVGNTIYF
TGTGCCATCAGGGGGACAGGGGTAGTTGGAAACACCATATATTTT
>many|-|TRBJ2-1|TRBV20-1
CSARSNEQFF
TGCAGTGCTAGATCCAATGAGCAGTTCTTC
>-|-|TRBJ2-3|TRBV19
CASSIGTLSTDTQYF
TGTGCCAGTAGTATTGGGACTCTAAGCACAGATACGCAGTATTTT
>few|-|TRBJ2-7|TRBV5-1
CASSPGPSAIYEQYF
TGCGCCAGCAGCCCCGGGCCTAGCGCAATTTACGAGCAGTACTTC
>few|-|TRBJ1-4|TRBV7-9
CASSLALGVDEKLFF
TGTGCCAGCAGCTTAGCGTTGGGAGTTGATGAAAAGCTGTTTTTT
>few|-|TRBJ2-7|TRBV7-9
CAGSPRARNEQYF
TGTGCCGGCAGCCCAAGGGCGCGGAACGAGCAGTACTTC
>many|-|TRBJ1-5|TRBV11-2
CASSSNTGAFQPQHF
TGTGCCAGCAGCTCCAACACTGGGGCTTTTCAGCCCCAGCATTTT
>many|-|TRBJ2-1|TRBV3-1
CASSHPPEDHEQFF
TGTGCCAGCAGCCATCCCCCCGAGGACCATGAGCAGTTCTTC
>many|-|TRBJ2-1|TRBV30
CAWGAPTGEQFF
TGTGCCTGGGGGGCACCCACCGGTGAGCAGTTCTTC
>many|-|TRBJ2-1|TRBV11-2
CASTPQTRHEQFF
TGTGCCAGCACTCCCCAGACTAGGCATGAGCAGTTCTTC
>many|-|TRBJ1-1|TRBV7-9
CASSRAGRLNTEAFF
TGTGCCAGCAGCCGAGCGGGACGGTTGAACACTGAAGCTTTCTTT
>few|-|TRBJ2-2|TRBV29-1
CSVRGGTGELFF
TGCAGCGTTCGAGGGGGGACCGGGGAGCTGTTTTTT
>-|TRBD1|TRBJ1-2|TRBV7-9
CASSSQGARPYGYTF
TGTGCCAGCAGCTCACAGGGGGCCAGACCCTATGGCTACACCTTC
>many|-|TRBJ1-1|TRBV6-1
CASSYSVPGNTEAFF
TGTGCCAGCAGTTATTCTGTTCCGGGGAACACTGAAGCTTTCTTT
>-|-|TRBJ2-2|TRBV5-1
CASSLVWGTAGELFF
TGCGCCAGCAGCTTGGTTTGGGGAACAGCCGGGGAGCTGTTTTTT
>many|-|TRBJ1-2|TRBV5-6
CASSLRQGGYTF
TGTGCCAGCAGCTTGAGGCAGGGTGGCTACACCTTC
>many|-|TRBJ2-3|TRBV20-1
CSARPSGGSTDTQYF
TGCAGTGCTAGGCCCTCAGGTGGGAGCACAGATACGCAGTATTTT
>-|-|TRBJ1-1|TRBV10-3
CAIRQVGTEALF
TGTGCCATCCGGCAGGTTGGTACTGAAGCTCTCTTT
>many|TRBD1|TRBJ2-5|TRBV28
CASSNQDRETQYF
TGTGCCAGCAGCAACCAGGACAGGGAGACCCAGTACTTC
>many|-|TRBJ1-1|TRBV7-3
CASSTQENTEAFF
TGTGCCAGCAGCACCCAGGAGAACACTGAAGCTTTCTTT
>-|-|TRBJ1-6|TRBV4-1
CASSQARDINSPLHF
TGCGCCAGCAGCCAAGCCCGGGACATTAATTCACCCCTCCACTTT
>-|TRBD2|TRBJ2-3|TRBV4-2
CASSRNLSPPSGRTDTQYF
TGTGCCAGCAGCCGTAACCTCAGCCCCCCTAGCGGGAGAACAGATACGCAGTATTTT
>many|TRBD1|TRBJ1-2|TRBV28
CASSAGQGYGYTF
TGTGCCAGCAGTGCGGGACAGGGCTATGGCTACACCTTC
>-|TRBD1|TRBJ1-6|TRBV12-3/TRBV12-4
CASSFSRGNNNSPLHF
TGTGCCAGCAGTTTCAGCAGGGGGAACAATAATTCACCCCTCCACTTT